This TCR beta chain was observed in a study of early T cells in non-severe SARS-CoV-2 infection. This clonotype was seen a handful of times. The germline CDR1 and CDR2 sequences are MNHNS and SASEGT. The length of the CDR3 is 13 residues. With 0 bases removed from V and 4 bases from J, the gap between germline ends came to 6 bases. One entry per CDR3 protein, called by TCRdb with MiXCR from the 5' RACE reads. The repertoire holds some 34,000 distinct CDR3 sequences, 4.7% seen once, with 7.9% in the top ten. The clonotype comes from an adult who was a healthcare worker with PCR-confirmed SARS-CoV-2 infection or an uninfected control (not recorded which). The sequencing input was whole blood. The chain joins TRBV6-1 to TRBJ1-2; D is ambiguous. The CDR3 sequence: CASSEAPVYGYTF. Here the CDR3 DNA reads TGTGCCAGCAGTGAAGCTCCAGTCTATGGCTACACCTTC.